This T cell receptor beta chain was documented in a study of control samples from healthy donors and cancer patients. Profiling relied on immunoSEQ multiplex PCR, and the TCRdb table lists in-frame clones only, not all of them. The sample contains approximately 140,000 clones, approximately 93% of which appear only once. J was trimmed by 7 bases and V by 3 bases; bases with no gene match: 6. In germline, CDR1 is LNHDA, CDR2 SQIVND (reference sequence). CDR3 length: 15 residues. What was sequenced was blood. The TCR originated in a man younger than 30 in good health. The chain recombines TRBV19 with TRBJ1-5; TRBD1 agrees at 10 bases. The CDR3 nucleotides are TGTGCCAGTAGTATGGTCCGGGACAGGGGACAGCCCCAGCATTTT. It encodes CASSMVRDRGQPQHF.